This T cell receptor beta chain was observed in a study of shared clonotypes between healthy human individuals. The study's findings and limits: Only blood was sampled; tissue repertoires likely differ.

V lost 4 bases to trimming and J lost 0 bases; unmatched junction nucleotides: 7. Looked up from germline, CDR1 is SGHDT and CDR2 is YYEEEE. This CDR3 has 16 amino acids. Data came from immunoSEQ multiplex PCR; TCRdb stores just in-frame clones and leaves some out. Among 1.5 million to 2.5 million clones listed, over 85% were seen once. Note on this clone: Its specificity is not known.

Naive CD8 cells, CD45RO-negative and positively selected for CCR7, excluded terminally differentiated effector memory CD45RA+ cells. Material: naive CD8+ T cells sorted from blood. The J gene is TRBJ2-7, the V gene TRBV5-6, with 10 bases aligning to TRBD1. This receptor was identified in a man aged 18 to 30 in good health. Here the CDR3 DNA reads TGTGCCAGCAGCGCACCGGGACAGGGGTTCTCCTACGAGCAGTACTTC. The encoded protein is CASSAPGQGFSYEQYF.